Reported below is one T cell receptor (beta chain). Germline and junction disagree at one end, which may indicate a read error. The sample belongs to a study of tumor-infiltrating lymphocytes in primary liver carcinoma. The study co-extracted DNA and RNA from 20-30 mg of unsorted bulk tissue. TCR beta cDNA was made from 450 to 600 ng total RNA with a constant-region primer. Amplification in three nested multiplex PCR rounds with slightly modified ARM-PCR gave rise to TCR beta libraries. Primers for the first two PCR rounds were TRBV1-TRBV30 forward primers and a C-beta reverse primer (roughly 10 cycles per round). TCRdb reanalysed the multiplex PCR reads using MiXCR and keeps one entry per CDR3 protein. In the table there are approximately 20,000 distinct CDR3 sequences, about three quarters of which are singletons. The CDR3 runs to 13 residues. Germline V gene sequence: CDR1 SGHDT, CDR2 YYEEEE.

This chain joins TRBV5-6 and TRBJ1-1; D gene unclear. The sequencing input was liver tumor tissue from sampling region 1. The subset here: tumor region T1, superior pole. This TCR derives from a woman younger than 45 with primary liver carcinoma and hepatitis B virus infection. The CDR3 protein is CGSSPLGNTEAFF. DNA of the CDR3: TGTGGCAGCAGTCCCCTCGGAAACACTGAAGCTTTCTTT.